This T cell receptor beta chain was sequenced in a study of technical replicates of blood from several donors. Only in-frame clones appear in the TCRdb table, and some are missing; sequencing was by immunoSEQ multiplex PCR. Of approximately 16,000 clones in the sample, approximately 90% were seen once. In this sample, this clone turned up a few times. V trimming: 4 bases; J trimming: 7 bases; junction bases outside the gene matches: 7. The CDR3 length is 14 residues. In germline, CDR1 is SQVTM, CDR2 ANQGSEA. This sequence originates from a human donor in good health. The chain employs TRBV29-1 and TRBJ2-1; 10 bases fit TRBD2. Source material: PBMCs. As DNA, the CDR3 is TGCAGCGTTGTAATGGCTAGCGGGAGTAATGAGCAGTTCTTC. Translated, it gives CSVVMASGSNEQFF.